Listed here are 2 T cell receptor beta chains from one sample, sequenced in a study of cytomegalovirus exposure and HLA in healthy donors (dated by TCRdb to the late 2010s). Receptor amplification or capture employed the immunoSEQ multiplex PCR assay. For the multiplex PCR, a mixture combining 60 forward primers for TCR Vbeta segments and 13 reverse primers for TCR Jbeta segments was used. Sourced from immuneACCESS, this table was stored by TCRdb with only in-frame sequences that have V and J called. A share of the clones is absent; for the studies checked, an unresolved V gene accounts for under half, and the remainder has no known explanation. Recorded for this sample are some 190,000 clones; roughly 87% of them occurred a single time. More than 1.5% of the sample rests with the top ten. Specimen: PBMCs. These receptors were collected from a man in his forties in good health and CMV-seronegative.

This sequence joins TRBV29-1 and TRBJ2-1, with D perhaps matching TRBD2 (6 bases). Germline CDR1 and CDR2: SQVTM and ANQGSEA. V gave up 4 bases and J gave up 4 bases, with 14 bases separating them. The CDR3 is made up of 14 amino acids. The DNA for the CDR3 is TGCAGCGTTGTCGGGACTCCCGAGTACAATGAGCAGTTCTTC. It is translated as CSVVGTPEYNEQFF.

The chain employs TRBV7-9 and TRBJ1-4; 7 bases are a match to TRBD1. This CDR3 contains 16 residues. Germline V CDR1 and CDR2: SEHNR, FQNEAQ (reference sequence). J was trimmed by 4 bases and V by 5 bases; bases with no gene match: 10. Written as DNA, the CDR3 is TGTGCCAGCAGCCCACCCGGGACAGCGAATAATGAAAAACTGTTTTTT. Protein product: CASSPPGTANNEKLFF.